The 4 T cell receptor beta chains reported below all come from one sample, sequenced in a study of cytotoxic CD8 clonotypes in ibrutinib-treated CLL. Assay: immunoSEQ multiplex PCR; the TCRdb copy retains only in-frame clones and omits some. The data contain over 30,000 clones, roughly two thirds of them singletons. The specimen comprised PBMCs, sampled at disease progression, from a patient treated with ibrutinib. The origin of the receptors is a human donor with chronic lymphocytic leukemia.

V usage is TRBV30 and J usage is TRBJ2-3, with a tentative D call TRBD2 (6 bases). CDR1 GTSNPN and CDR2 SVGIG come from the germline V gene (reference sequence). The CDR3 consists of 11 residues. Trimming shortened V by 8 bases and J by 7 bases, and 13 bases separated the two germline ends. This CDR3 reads CAIQEGNTQYF. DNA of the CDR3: TGTGCCATACAGGAGGGAAATACGCAGTATTTT.

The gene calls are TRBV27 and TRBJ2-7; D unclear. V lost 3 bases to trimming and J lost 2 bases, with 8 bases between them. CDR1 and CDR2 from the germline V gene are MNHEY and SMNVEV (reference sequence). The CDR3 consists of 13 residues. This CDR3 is CASSFGRAYEQYF. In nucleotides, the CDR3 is TGTGCCAGCAGTTTCGGCAGAGCCTACGAGCAGTACTTC.

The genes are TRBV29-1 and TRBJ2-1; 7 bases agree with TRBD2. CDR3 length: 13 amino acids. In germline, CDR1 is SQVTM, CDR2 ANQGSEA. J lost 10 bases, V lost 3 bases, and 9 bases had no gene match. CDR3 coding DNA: TGCAGCGTTGACCCGGCGGGAGAGGTGGAGCAGTTCTTC. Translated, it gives CSVDPAGEVEQFF.

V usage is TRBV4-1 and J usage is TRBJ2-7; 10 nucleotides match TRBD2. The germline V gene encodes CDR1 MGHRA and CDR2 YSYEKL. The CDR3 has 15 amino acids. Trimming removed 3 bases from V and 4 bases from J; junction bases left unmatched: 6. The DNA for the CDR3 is TGCGCCAGCAGCCAGCAAGCGGGAGGGTTTTACGAGCAGTACTTC. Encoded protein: CASSQQAGGFYEQYF.